The 31 T cell receptor beta chains below were found in one sample sequenced in a study of cytomegalovirus exposure and HLA in healthy donors. The PCR used 60 Vbeta and 13 Jbeta primers. The protocol was immunoSEQ multiplex PCR, while the TCRdb copy is restricted to in-frame clones and leaves out a portion. This sample's table reports roughly 80,000 clones. The sequenced sample was PBMCs. These receptors all come from a girl aged 10 to 17 in good health and CMV-seropositive.

The CDR3 sequence is CASSPGTGNTEAFF. DNA of the CDR3: TGTGCCAGCAGCCCCGGGACAGGGAACACTGAAGCTTTCTTT. V and J are TRBV5-6 and TRBJ1-1; 8 nucleotides agree with TRBD1. CDR1 is SGHDT and CDR2 is YYEEEE in the germline V gene. After removal of 4 bases from V and 1 base from J, the junction contained 3 bases not matched to a gene. CDR3 length: 14 amino acids.

This chain links TRBV7-9 with TRBJ2-4, with 9 bases lining up with TRBD1. Germline CDR1 is SEHNR and CDR2 is FQNEAQ (reference sequence). After removal of 8 bases from V and 0 bases from J, the junction contained 8 bases not matched to a gene. This CDR3 has 16 amino acids. The CDR3 sequence is CASGHRGPSAKNIQYF. For the CDR3, the DNA is TGTGCCAGCGGCCACAGGGGGCCGTCAGCCAAAAACATTCAGTACTTC.

V usage is TRBV5-1 and J usage is TRBJ1-2, with a tentative D call TRBD1 (5 bases). CDR1 is SGHRS, CDR2 YFSETQ, per germline. V lost 2 bases, J lost 7 bases, and 12 bases lay in between. The CDR3 contains 13 residues. The DNA for the CDR3 is TGCGCCAGCAGCTTCGATCTGGACATTGGCTACACCTTC. Translated: CASSFDLDIGYTF.

Notes on this clone: In the same sample, other DNA sequences code for this CDR3. DNA of the CDR3: TGTGCCAGCTCACCACAGGGCGGGGAGACCCAGTACTTC. Residues: CASSPQGGETQYF. The chain joins TRBV18 to TRBJ2-5; a possible D gene is TRBD2 (5 bases). The V end was cut by 1 base, the J end by 5 bases, with 8 bases between. The CDR3 extends over 13 amino acids. Germline V gene data show CDR1 as KGHSH and CDR2 as LQKENI. Drawing the rest from reference TRBV18 and TRBJ2-5, the complete variable domain is NAGVMQNPRHLVRRRGQEARLRCSPMKGHSHVYWYRQLPEEGLKFMVYLQKENIIDESGMPKERFSAEFPKEGPSILRIQQVVRGDSAAYFCASSPQGGETQYFGPGTRLLVL.

The chain joins TRBV30 to TRBJ2-3; D is possibly TRBD1 (6 bases). V was cut by 3 bases and J by 7 bases, with 11 bases left in between. Germline V gene lookup returns CDR1 GTSNPN and CDR2 SVGIG (reference sequence). The CDR3 loop spans 12 amino acids. The CDR3 here is CAWRKGGNTQYF. CDR3 in DNA: TGTGCCTGGAGGAAAGGGGGAAATACGCAGTATTTT.

This chain uses TRBV7-2 with TRBJ2-7; possible D gene TRBD2, 6 bases. CDR1 SGHTA and CDR2 FQGNSA come from the germline V gene. The CDR3 spans 16 residues. The V end lost 1 base, the J end lost 6 bases, and 19 bases lay between the germline ends. The chain's CDR3 is CASSLDGGVVRGEQYF. CDR3 coding DNA: TGTGCCAGCAGCTTAGACGGCGGGGTGGTCCGGGGCGAGCAGTACTTC. The full variable domain, in which reference TRBV7-2 and TRBJ2-7 provide the parts outside the CDR3, is GAGVSQSPSNKVTEKGKDVELRCDPISGHTALYWYRQSLGQGLEFLIYFQGNSAPDKSGLPSDRFSAERTGGSVSTLTIQRTQQEDSAVYLCASSLDGGVVRGEQYFGPGTRLTVT.

The chain is built from TRBV25-1 and TRBJ2-1, with 7 bases matching TRBD2. The germline V gene encodes CDR1 MGHDK and CDR2 SYGVNS. V was pared by 2 bases and J by 7 bases, with 5 bases of the junction left unmatched. This CDR3 comprises 14 residues. The DNA for the CDR3 is TGTGCCAGCAGTGAACTCGGGACTACAAATGAGCAGTTCTTC. It is translated as CASSELGTTNEQFF.

The chain combines TRBV19 with TRBJ1-1; perhaps TRBD1 as D (5 bases). This CDR3 contains 11 residues. V was cut by 5 bases and J by 9 bases, with 10 bases left in between. Per germline, CDR1 LNHDA and CDR2 SQIVND (reference sequence). CDR3 region: CASSSGTKAFF. The CDR3 coding sequence is TGTGCCAGTAGTTCAGGGACTAAAGCTTTCTTT.

This chain joins TRBV9 and TRBJ2-3, with D perhaps TRBD2 (6 bases). CDR1 is SGDLS and CDR2 is YYNGEE in the germline V gene. V gave up 4 bases and J gave up 2 bases, with 11 bases separating them. This CDR3 spans 14 amino acids. CDR3 in DNA: TGTGCCAGCAGCCCGGGGACTTCCACAGATACGCAGTATTTT. Translated: CASSPGTSTDTQYF.

CDR3 residues: CASSSGQGWGQPQHF. CDR3 nucleotide sequence: TGTGCCAGCAGCTCGGGACAGGGATGGGGTCAGCCCCAGCATTTT. J is TRBJ1-5 and V is TRBV7-9; 9 bases agree with TRBD1. Germline assignment: CDR1 SEHNR and CDR2 FQNEAQ (reference sequence). This CDR3 region has 15 residues. The J segment lost 6 bases and the V segment lost 4 bases, leaving 7 bases of the junction unmatched.

CDR3 DNA sequence: TGTGCCAGCAGAACAGGGGGCCCGGGCAATCAGCCCCAGCATTTT. Its protein is CASRTGGPGNQPQHF. The chain combines TRBV2 with TRBJ1-5; TRBD1 aligns across 9 bases. The CDR3 loop spans 15 amino acids. Germline V gene data show CDR1 as SNHLY and CDR2 as FYNNEI. V was clipped by 6 bases and J by 2 bases; unmatched bases: 5. The full variable domain, in which reference TRBV2 and TRBJ1-5 provide the parts outside the CDR3, is EPEVTQTPSHQVTQMGQEVILRCVPISNHLYFYWYRQILGQKVEFLVSFYNNEISEKSEIFDDQFSVERPDGSNFTLKIRSTKLEDSAMYFCASRTGGPGNQPQHFGDGTRLSIL.

The chain carries TRBV9 and TRBJ2-2; unclear D gene. CDR1 SGDLS and CDR2 YYNGEE come from the germline V gene. V lost 5 bases, J lost 7 bases, and 6 bases lay in between. The CDR3 length is 11 residues. The CDR3 sequence is CASSSVGELFF. The CDR3, as DNA: TGTGCCAGCAGTTCCGTCGGGGAGCTGTTTTTT.

The chain combines TRBV19 with TRBJ2-7, with a possible D match to TRBD1 (5 bases). CDR3 length: 13 amino acids. Germline V lookup: CDR1 LNHDA, CDR2 SQIVND (reference sequence). Trimming took off 5 bases at V and 0 bases at J, with 8 bases between the two ends. The CDR3 sequence is CASSWGSSYEQYF. As DNA, the CDR3 is TGTGCCAGTAGTTGGGGCAGCTCCTACGAGCAGTACTTC.

The chain links TRBV4-2 to TRBJ2-2; perhaps TRBD1 as D (6 bases). The V end was cut by 5 bases, the J end by 4 bases, with 14 bases between. The CDR3 length is 15 residues. The germline gives CDR1 LGHNA, CDR2 YNFKEQ. This CDR3 reads CASSGRQASTGELFF. In DNA form, the CDR3 reads TGTGCCAGCAGCGGGCGACAGGCCAGCACCGGGGAGCTGTTTTTT.

V gene TRBV7-2 combines with J gene TRBJ2-7; 8 bases agree with TRBD1. This CDR3 spans 14 amino acids. CDR1 SGHTA and CDR2 FQGNSA come from the germline V gene. J lost 3 bases, V lost 3 bases, and 4 bases had no gene match. Here the CDR3 DNA reads TGTGCCAGCAGCTTCGAACAGGGGGTCTACGAGCAGTACGTC. It codes for CASSFEQGVYEQYV.

The rearrangement uses TRBV5-5 and TRBJ2-7, with a tentative D call TRBD2 (5 bases). The CDR3 consists of 13 residues. Germline V gene data show CDR1 as SGHKS and CDR2 as YYEKEE (reference sequence). Trimming took off 1 base at V and 7 bases at J, with 12 bases between the two ends. Here the CDR3 DNA reads TGTGCCAGCAGCTTGACCGGGGAGAGTGAGCAGTACGTC. Its translation: CASSLTGESEQYV.

This chain uses TRBV11-2 with TRBJ2-5; D is unclear. Germline loops: CDR1 SGHAT, CDR2 FQNNGV. The CDR3 sequence is 14 residues long. The V and J ends lost 4 bases and 5 bases respectively, with 14 bases between them. CDR3 DNA sequence: TGTGCCAGCAGCTCCCGCGGTGGTAGGGAGACCCAGTACTTC. Protein sequence: CASSSRGGRETQYF.

This chain joins TRBV27 and TRBJ1-1; D not resolved. Trimming took off 1 base at V and 4 bases at J, with 10 bases between the two ends. CDR1 MNHEY and CDR2 SMNVEV come from the germline V gene (reference sequence). The CDR3 covers 14 residues. The CDR3 DNA is TGTGCCAGCAGTTTATACCCGGGGAGCACTGAAGCTTTCTTT. Encoded protein: CASSLYPGSTEAFF.

The V call is TRBV5-1, the J call TRBJ1-1; D unclear. Germline assignment: CDR1 SGHRS and CDR2 YFSETQ. V lost 0 bases, J lost 1 base, and 7 bases lay in between. There are 14 residues in the CDR3. This CDR3 is CASSLGPGNTEAFF. In DNA form, the CDR3 reads TGCGCCAGCAGCTTGGGTCCGGGGAACACTGAAGCTTTCTTT.

The genes are TRBV7-2 and TRBJ2-3; 7 positions match TRBD1. The CDR3 is made up of 15 amino acids. Germline V lookup: CDR1 SGHTA, CDR2 FQGNSA. Trimming at V came to 4 bases and at J to 0 bases, leaving 4 bases not matched to a gene. As DNA, the CDR3 is TGTGCCAGCAGCTCTACAGGGGACAGCACAGATACGCAGTATTTT. This sequence encodes CASSSTGDSTDTQYF.

The gene calls are TRBV7-8 and TRBJ2-7; no firm D call. Germline V lookup: CDR1 SGHVS, CDR2 FQNEAQ. There are 13 residues in the CDR3. Trimming took 0 bases from V and 3 from J, leaving 6 bases between them. For the CDR3, the DNA is TGTGCCAGCAGCTTAGCGGCAGGCTACGAGCAGTACGTC. This gives the protein CASSLAAGYEQYV.

The chain couples TRBV10-3 to TRBJ1-6, with 11 nucleotides matching TRBD1. This CDR3 region has 15 residues. CDR1 is ENHRY and CDR2 is SYGVKD in the germline V gene. Unmatched junction bases numbered 7, after V lost 5 bases and J lost 10 bases. The CDR3 coding sequence is TGTGCCATCAGTAGGGACAGGGGGGTCCAATCACCCCTCCACTTT. Translation: CAISRDRGVQSPLHF.

This sequence joins TRBV11-1 and TRBJ1-2, with TRBD1 matching 9 bases. The V gene end was trimmed by 5 bases and the J gene end by 8 bases; junction bases not matched to a gene: 18. CDR1 SGHAT and CDR2 FQDESV come from the germline V gene (reference sequence). The CDR3 runs to 17 residues. The CDR3: CASSPWAGTGSDKGYTF. DNA of the CDR3: TGTGCCAGCAGCCCATGGGCCGGGACAGGGTCTGATAAGGGCTACACCTTC.

This sequence joins TRBV7-8 and TRBJ1-1; 7 bases fit TRBD1. CDR1 is SGHVS, CDR2 FQNEAQ, per germline. CDR3 length equals 15 residues. The V gene end was trimmed by 6 bases and the J gene end by 4 bases; junction bases not matched to a gene: 11. In nucleotides, the CDR3 is TGTGCCAGCAGACGAGGGGGCGGCAGTACCACTGAAGCTTTCTTT. Its protein is CASRRGGGSTTEAFF.

This chain joins TRBV11-3 and TRBJ2-5; tentatively, D is TRBD1 (6 bases). The germline CDR1 and CDR2 sequences are SGHNT and YENEEA. The CDR3 has 14 residues. Trimming stripped 4 bases from V and 4 bases from J, with 13 bases between. As DNA, the CDR3 is TGTGCCAGCAGCTACAAAACAGGGTCAGAGACCCAGTACTTC. It is translated as CASSYKTGSETQYF.

The J gene is TRBJ1-5, the V gene TRBV4-1; D gene ambiguous. Germline V gene lookup returns CDR1 MGHRA and CDR2 YSYEKL. The CDR3 runs to 17 residues. V lost 1 base to trimming and J lost 0 bases, with 13 bases between them. CDR3 coding DNA: TGCGCCAGCAGCCAAGGATCGGCCAGGAATAGCAATCAGCCCCAGCATTTT. Protein sequence: CASSQGSARNSNQPQHF.

CDR3 sequence reads: CASSYEGQGPNEQFF. The DNA for the CDR3 is TGTGCCAGCAGTTACGAGGGACAGGGACCCAATGAGCAGTTCTTC. V and J are TRBV6-6 and TRBJ2-1; TRBD1 matches 9 bases. V was clipped by 2 bases and J by 6 bases; unmatched bases: 5. The CDR3 has 15 amino acids. Germline V gene data show CDR1 as MNHNY and CDR2 as SVGAGI (reference sequence).

V is TRBV2 and J is TRBJ2-7, with TRBD2 matching over 7 bases. CDR1 is SNHLY, CDR2 FYNNEI, per germline. V gave up 7 bases and J gave up 2 bases; unmatched junction bases: 5. This CDR3 spans 13 amino acids. CDR3 sequence (DNA): TGTGCCAGCAACGGGGGGACCGCCTACGAGCAGTACTTC. Its protein product is CASNGGTAYEQYF.

This chain uses TRBV19 with TRBJ1-6; TRBD1 aligns across 9 bases. The CDR3 runs 14 residues. V was pared by 5 bases and J by 15 bases, with 11 bases of the junction left unmatched. The V gene's germline CDR1 is LNHDA and CDR2 SQIVND (reference sequence). The CDR3 coding sequence is TGTGCCAGTAGTGCCCGGGACAGGGCCCTATACCTCCACTTT. Its translation is CASSARDRALYLHF.

The J gene is TRBJ1-1, the V gene TRBV9; no firm D call. From germline, CDR1 is SGDLS and CDR2 YYNGEE. This CDR3 has 13 amino acids. V dropped 3 bases and J dropped 4 bases, with 10 bases sitting between them. This CDR3 reads CASSGRTFTEAFF. CDR3 in DNA: TGTGCCAGCAGCGGGAGGACTTTCACTGAAGCTTTCTTT.

V usage is TRBV9 and J usage is TRBJ1-2; no definite D call. Germline loops: CDR1 SGDLS, CDR2 YYNGEE. V shed 2 bases and J shed 5 bases, with 13 bases lying between them. This CDR3 spans 14 amino acids. In nucleotides, the CDR3 is TGTGCCAGCAGCGTCGAGGTTCTTCCGTATGGCTACACCTTC. Translated, it gives CASSVEVLPYGYTF.